This paragraph covers one T cell receptor beta chain sequence. Its antigen is undetermined. This record belongs to a study of cytotoxic CD8 clonotypes in ibrutinib-treated CLL. Regarding the study as a whole: Rising at ibrutinib response, clonality subsequently fell back toward baseline at progression. Clonality at baseline surpassed age-matched healthy donors and tracked circulating CD8+ T-cell counts.

V trimming: 8 bases; J trimming: 0 bases; junction bases outside the gene matches: 2. This CDR3 has 14 residues. Germline lookup yields CDR1 MDHEN and CDR2 SYDVKM. With sequencing, the targeted depth ranged from 1 in 200,000 to 1 in 1 million T cells. TCRdb keeps only in-frame clones here, not all; method: immunoSEQ multiplex PCR. This table holds around 310,000 clones, about 77% found once. The TCR comes from a human donor with chronic lymphocytic leukemia. The specimen comprised PBMCs, sampled before ibrutinib treatment. V and J are TRBV28 and TRBJ2-2, with 8 bases matching TRBD2. The CDR3 sequence: CASLGLANTGELFF. The CDR3 DNA reads as TGTGCCAGCCTGGGACTAGCGAACACCGGGGAGCTGTTTTTT.